This T cell receptor (beta chain) was sequenced in a study of glioma-infiltrating T cells after dendritic cell vaccination. The overall study: Between about 2003 and 2013, patients got autologous tumor lysate-pulsed dendritic cell vaccines.

TCRdb's table, derived via immunoSEQ multiplex PCR, lists solely in-frame clones and lacks some. The sample carries approximately 91,000 clones, about 81% recorded once. Trimming shortened V by 2 bases and J by 1 base, and 9 bases separated the two germline ends. The CDR3 covers 15 residues. The V gene's germline CDR1 is SGHRS and CDR2 YFSETQ. Time point reported: after dendritic cell vaccination, including at tumor progression/relapse. The genes are TRBV5-1 and TRBJ1-4, with D perhaps TRBD1 (6 bases). The sample here was blood, taken after dendritic cell vaccination. The TCR sequence derives from a human donor with glioblastoma. CDR3 DNA sequence: TGCGCCAGCAGCTTTGAAGGGGGAACTAATGAAAAACTGTTTTTT. Translation gives CASSFEGGTNEKLFF.